The clone carrying this T cell receptor beta chain has only a few counts. What it binds is unknown. The sample belongs to a study of T cells after yellow fever vaccination. Overall study context: Low-cell-number fractions were prepared with SMART-Seq v4 Ultra Low Input. Overall study findings and caveats: Most primary-vaccination clones reappeared after the booster (around 95% CD4, about 90% CD8). Repertoires sorted by FACS could include abundant clonotypes that are contaminants from the bulk population.

From the 5' RACE reads, TCRdb called clonotypes with MiXCR, one entry per CDR3 protein. The table lists approximately 150,000 distinct CDR3 sequences, 7% to 10% of them singletons. The CDR3 is made up of 16 amino acids. Trimming took 3 bases from V and 8 from J, leaving 20 bases between them. CDR1 is SGHRS and CDR2 is YFSETQ in the germline V gene. The sequences come from CD8+ T cells sorted from PBMCs, collected 45 days after the yellow fever booster vaccination. This chain joins TRBV5-1 and TRBJ1-4; D not certain. This sequence was found in a man aged 18 to 29 who received the YFV17D yellow fever vaccine. DNA for the CDR3: TGCGCCAGCAGCTCGGCCACCCGAATCGGTCGGGAAAAACTGTTTTTT. This sequence encodes CASSSATRIGREKLFF.